This T cell receptor (beta chain) came from a study of spatial heterogeneity in lung cancer. Findings and caveats of the study: Blood carried ubiquitous expanded tumor TCRs more at resection than follow-up.

The time point here: sample taken at primary tumor resection. Samples were donated by 72 untreated early-stage non-small cell lung cancer patients. Tumor, nontumor lung or frozen PBMC supplied whole RNA, sequenced without sorting. TCR cDNA molecules were tagged individually, and each one carried a unique molecular identifier. Each CDR3 protein is one row after TCRdb ran MiXCR on the 5' RACE reads. The table records around 63,000 distinct CDR3 sequences, approximately 6% of them present only once. V was trimmed by 1 base and J by 6 bases, leaving 11 bases between them. CDR1 LGHNA and CDR2 YNFKEQ come from the germline V gene. This CDR3 is 14 amino acids long. This clonotype has just a few counts. Its target is not known.

The material sequenced was PBMCs, taken at surgery. This chain connects TRBV4-2 to TRBJ2-3; weak D call: TRBD1 (6 bases). The receptor was derived from a female donor with early-stage non-small cell lung cancer. CDR3 DNA: TGTGCCAGCAGCCAAGGTGGGGGCGTGGATACGCAGTATTTT. Its translation is CASSQGGGVDTQYF.